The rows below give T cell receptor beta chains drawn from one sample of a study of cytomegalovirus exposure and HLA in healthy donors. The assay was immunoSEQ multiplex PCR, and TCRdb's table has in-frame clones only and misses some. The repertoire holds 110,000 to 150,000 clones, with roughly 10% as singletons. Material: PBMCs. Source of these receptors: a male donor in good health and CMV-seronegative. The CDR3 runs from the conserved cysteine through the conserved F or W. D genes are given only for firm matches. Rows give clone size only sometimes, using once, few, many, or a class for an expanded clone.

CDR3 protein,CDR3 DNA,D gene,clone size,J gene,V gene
CASSHNYEQYF,TGCGCCAGCAGTCACAACTACGAGCAGTACTTC,NA,NA,TRBJ2-7,TRBV10-2
CASSLEGFRVAGNTIYF,TGTGCCAGCAGTTTAGAGGGTTTTCGGGTAGCTGGAAACACCATATATTTT,NA,few,TRBJ1-3,TRBV28
CASRTGTYNEQFF,TGTGCCAGCAGGACAGGGACCTACAATGAGCAGTTCTTC,TRBD1,few,TRBJ2-1,TRBV7-2
CASSVDPAGSYEQYF,TGTGCCAGCAGCGTAGACCCAGCGGGATCGTACGAGCAGTACTTC,TRBD2,NA,TRBJ2-7,TRBV9
CASSEPRTGGGNYGYTF,TGTGCCAGCAGTGAACCACGGACAGGGGGCGGCAACTATGGCTACACCTTC,TRBD1,NA,TRBJ1-2,TRBV6-1
CASGGQAKVYEQYF,TGTGCCAGCGGGGGACAGGCGAAAGTGTACGAGCAGTACTTC,TRBD1,NA,TRBJ2-7,TRBV27
CASSTGQGRQPQHF,TGTGCCAGCAGCACGGGACAGGGCCGGCAGCCCCAGCATTTT,TRBD1,few,TRBJ1-5,TRBV7-2
CASSHNGQGKNEQFF,TGTGCCAGCAGCCATAACGGACAGGGGAAGAATGAGCAGTTCTTC,TRBD1,few,TRBJ2-1,TRBV4-2
CASSQESRGNNEQFF,TGTGCCAGCAGCCAAGAAAGCAGGGGGAACAATGAGCAGTTCTTC,TRBD1,few,TRBJ2-1,TRBV4-2
CASSQEPPAGGTEAFF,TGCGCCAGCAGCCAAGAGCCCCCGGCAGGGGGCACTGAAGCTTTCTTT,TRBD1,few,TRBJ1-1,TRBV4-1
CASSPGQGPPVF,TGTGCCAGCAGCCCGGGACAGGGGCCCCCGGTCTTC,TRBD1,few,TRBJ2-7,TRBV7-2
CASSSRSYEQYF,TGTGCCAGCAGTTCCCGCTCCTACGAGCAGTACTTC,NA,NA,TRBJ2-7,TRBV27
CASSELAGNPQYF,TGTGCCAGCAGTGAACTAGCGGGGAACCCTCAGTACTTC,TRBD2,few,TRBJ2-7,TRBV2
CASRFSGTSYEQYF,TGTGCCAGCAGGTTCAGCGGGACATCCTACGAGCAGTACTTC,NA,NA,TRBJ2-7,TRBV28
CASSQVAGGSYEQYF,TGCGCCAGCAGCCAAGTCGCAGGGGGCTCCTACGAGCAGTACTTC,TRBD1,few,TRBJ2-7,TRBV4-1
CAIRSGQQDTEAFF,TGTGCCATCAGGAGTGGGCAGCAGGACACTGAAGCTTTCTTT,NA,NA,TRBJ1-1,TRBV10-3
CATSRAGEPGDEKLFF,TGTGCCACCAGCAGAGCCGGGGAGCCAGGGGATGAAAAACTGTTTTTT,NA,NA,TRBJ1-4,TRBV15
CASSQLGPSSYEQYF,TGCGCCAGCAGCCAATTGGGCCCCTCATCCTACGAGCAGTACTTC,NA,NA,TRBJ2-7,TRBV4-1
CASRLTGKNTDTQYF,TGTGCCAGCAGGCTGACAGGGAAGAACACAGATACGCAGTATTTT,TRBD1,once,TRBJ2-3,TRBV14
CASSPGLAGGPFYNEQFF,TGTGCCAGCAGCCCGGGACTAGCGGGAGGGCCCTTTTACAATGAGCAGTTCTTC,TRBD2,NA,TRBJ2-1,TRBV28
CASSAGTSGDQYQETQYF,TGTGCCAGCAGCGCGGGGACTAGCGGGGATCAGTACCAAGAGACCCAGTACTTC,TRBD2,NA,TRBJ2-5,TRBV7-9
CASSSQQGKAFF,TGTGCCAGCAGCTCCCAACAGGGAAAAGCTTTCTTT,NA,few,TRBJ1-1,TRBV5-6
CASSLLGQGREQYF,TGTGCCAGCAGCCTACTGGGACAGGGACGCGAGCAGTACTTC,TRBD1,NA,TRBJ2-7,TRBV28
CASSLGREGQETQYF,TGTGCCAGCAGCTTAGGGCGGGAGGGTCAAGAGACCCAGTACTTC,TRBD2,few,TRBJ2-5,TRBV7-7
CASSLGLAAGANVLTF,TGTGCCAGCAGCTTGGGCCTAGCAGCTGGGGCCAACGTCCTGACTTTC,NA,few,TRBJ2-6,TRBV5-4
CASSEGLGQPYEQYF,TGCGCCAGCAGCGAAGGCCTGGGACAGCCCTACGAGCAGTACTTC,TRBD1,NA,TRBJ2-7,TRBV4-1
CASSVLSTDTQYF,TGTGCCAGCAGCGTTCTTAGCACAGATACGCAGTATTTT,NA,NA,TRBJ2-3,TRBV9
CASSQDLGDRGLFNEQFF,TGTGCCAGCAGCCAAGATCTAGGAGACAGGGGGTTGTTTAATGAGCAGTTCTTC,TRBD1,NA,TRBJ2-1,TRBV14
CASSISTSANYGYTF,TGTGCCAGTAGTATATCGACCAGCGCTAACTATGGCTACACCTTC,NA,few,TRBJ1-2,TRBV19
CASSDDRAERPEYF,TGTGCCAGCAGTGATGACAGGGCGGAGCGGCCGGAGTATTTT,TRBD1,few,TRBJ2-3,TRBV6-1
CASSLGRGGHSYEQYF,TGTGCCAGCAGCTTAGGGCGGGGCGGACATAGCTACGAGCAGTACTTC,NA,few,TRBJ2-7,TRBV11-2
CSVGAQGSGTQYF,TGCAGCGTGGGTGCACAGGGATCGGGGACCCAGTACTTC,NA,NA,TRBJ2-5,TRBV29-1
CASSPQGSNTEAFF,TGCGCCAGCAGCCCACAGGGGTCGAACACTGAAGCTTTCTTT,TRBD1,few,TRBJ1-1,TRBV5-1
CASSNLRSNQPQHF,TGTGCCAGCAGCAATCTGCGGAGCAATCAGCCCCAGCATTTT,NA,few,TRBJ1-5,TRBV21-1
CASKSDYLQETQYF,TGCGCCAGCAAATCGGACTACCTCCAAGAGACCCAGTACTTC,NA,few,TRBJ2-5,TRBV4-3
CASSLGPVGNTIYF,TGCGCCAGCAGCTTGGGCCCGGTTGGAAACACCATATATTTT,NA,NA,TRBJ1-3,TRBV5-1
CASSLAGGVDEQYF,TGTGCCAGCAGCTTAGCCGGGGGGGTCGACGAGCAGTACTTC,TRBD2,few,TRBJ2-7,TRBV7-6
CSVEGGGNEQFF,TGCAGCGTTGAAGGGGGGGGGAATGAGCAGTTCTTC,TRBD2,NA,TRBJ2-1,TRBV29-1
CASSFRGTGYGYTF,TGTGCCAGCAGTTTTCGGGGGACAGGGTACGGCTACACCTTC,TRBD1,NA,TRBJ1-2,TRBV28
CASSLHGQPPYGYTF,TGTGCCAGCAGCTTACATGGACAGCCTCCCTATGGCTACACCTTC,NA,few,TRBJ1-2,TRBV7-2
CASSYASGSHEQYF,TGTGCCAGCAGTTACGCCAGCGGGAGCCACGAGCAGTACTTC,TRBD2,NA,TRBJ2-7,TRBV6-5
CASSQANFHEAFF,TGCGCCAGCAGCCAAGCCAACTTTCATGAAGCTTTCTTT,NA,NA,TRBJ1-1,TRBV4-3
CASRRARTNTGELFF,TGTGCCAGCAGGCGGGCTAGAACGAACACCGGGGAGCTGTTTTTT,NA,NA,TRBJ2-2,TRBV5-6
CASSLSPPGTGGAGGGDTQYF,TGTGCCAGCAGCTTAAGCCCCCCCGGGACAGGGGGCGCGGGTGGCGGGGATACGCAGTATTTT,TRBD1,few,TRBJ2-3,TRBV7-7
CASSREWTGSTEAFF,TGTGCCAGCAGCCGAGAATGGACAGGGAGCACTGAAGCTTTCTTT,TRBD1,NA,TRBJ1-1,TRBV7-2
CASSLRAGPGGGYTF,TGTGCCAGCAGCTTAAGGGCCGGGCCCGGAGGAGGCTACACCTTC,NA,few,TRBJ1-2,TRBV7-9
CASSPEWGPYNEQFF,TGCGCCAGCAGCCCAGAGTGGGGCCCTTACAATGAGCAGTTCTTC,NA,few,TRBJ2-1,TRBV5-1
CASSKVEQTRNQPQHF,TGTGCCAGCAGCAAGGTGGAACAGACCAGGAATCAGCCCCAGCATTTT,NA,NA,TRBJ1-5,TRBV21-1
CAWSLTGNQPQHF,TGTGCCTGGAGCCTGACAGGGAATCAGCCCCAGCATTTT,TRBD1,NA,TRBJ1-5,TRBV30
CASSEGLAAQETQYF,TGTGCCAGCAGCGAGGGCCTAGCGGCCCAAGAGACCCAGTACTTC,TRBD2,NA,TRBJ2-5,TRBV9
CAWAPSSSGADTQYF,TGTGCCTGGGCCCCAAGTAGTAGCGGTGCAGATACGCAGTATTTT,NA,few,TRBJ2-3,TRBV30
CARSLRGGTEAFF,TGTGCCAGAAGCTTAAGAGGGGGCACTGAAGCTTTCTTT,NA,NA,TRBJ1-1,TRBV5-3
CAWSVTENEQFF,TGTGCCTGGAGTGTGACGGAGAATGAGCAGTTCTTC,NA,few,TRBJ2-1,TRBV30
CASSPASGRATSSYEQYF,TGTGCCAGCAGCCCGGCAAGCGGGAGGGCTACGAGCTCCTACGAGCAGTACTTC,TRBD2,NA,TRBJ2-7,TRBV5-4
CASSPRRLSGSTDTQYF,TGTGCCAGCAGCCCAAGAAGGCTTAGCGGTAGCACAGATACGCAGTATTTT,NA,few,TRBJ2-3,TRBV11-2
CASSSLAGTYEQYF,TGTGCCAGCAGTTCACTAGCGGGAACCTACGAGCAGTACTTC,TRBD2,few,TRBJ2-7,TRBV28
CASSVGDRDGEQYF,TGTGCCAGCAGCGTAGGAGACAGGGATGGCGAGCAGTACTTC,TRBD1,few,TRBJ2-7,TRBV9
CASSPGSRSANTGELFF,TGCGCCAGCAGCCCGGGTAGTCGGTCCGCGAACACCGGGGAGCTGTTTTTT,NA,NA,TRBJ2-2,TRBV5-1
CASSSRGAGANVLTF,TGTGCCAGCAGTTCTCGGGGGGCTGGGGCCAACGTCCTGACTTTC,TRBD2,few,TRBJ2-6,TRBV27
CASSQGGGNGYTF,TGCGCCAGCAGCCAAGGAGGGGGAAATGGCTACACCTTC,NA,few,TRBJ1-2,TRBV4-3